Described below is a single TCR beta chain sequence and its context. CDR3 size: 15 residues. Trimming pared 0 bases from V and 7 bases from J, leaving 12 bases between. Germline V CDR1 and CDR2: LGHNT, FRNRAP. The data were obtained in a study of technical replicates of blood from several donors. TCRdb's copy holds only in-frame clones and misses some; the assay was immunoSEQ multiplex PCR. Here the sample spans roughly 6,400 clones, about 95% being singletons. This sequence joins TRBV12-5 and TRBJ2-2, with D possibly matching TRBD2 (6 bases). The sample consisted of PBMCs. The receptor comes from a human donor in good health. The CDR3 reads CASGLVAGGIGELFF. CDR3 in DNA: TGTGCTAGTGGTTTGGTAGCCGGAGGGATCGGGGAGCTGTTTTTT.